Shown below are 13 T cell receptor beta chains from a single sample sequenced in a study of technical replicates of blood from several donors. This table comes from immunoSEQ multiplex PCR, and its TCRdb copy is limited to in-frame clones, with some not included. The repertoire consists of some 87,000 clones, with about 96% occurring once and the leading ten covering under 0.35%. The sample taken for sequencing was T cells isolated from PBMCs. These receptors were taken from a human donor in good health.

The genes are TRBV9 and TRBJ2-2; D is ambiguous. V lost 4 bases to trimming and J lost 7 bases, with 11 bases between them. Per germline, CDR1 SGDLS and CDR2 YYNGEE. This CDR3 has 13 amino acids. The CDR3 protein is CASSSPPGGELFF. For the CDR3, the DNA is TGTGCCAGCAGCTCCCCCCCCGGCGGGGAGCTGTTTTTT.

The chain employs TRBV4-2 and TRBJ2-2, with 8 positions matching TRBD2. The germline CDR1 and CDR2 sequences are LGHNA and YNFKEQ. The CDR3 runs to 16 residues. Losses at the gene ends were 0 bases for V and 6 bases for J; bases not matched to a gene: 6. CDR3 loop: CASSQEGLDLAGELFF. As DNA, the CDR3 is TGTGCCAGCAGCCAAGAGGGACTAGACTTAGCCGGGGAGCTGTTTTTT.

The chain couples TRBV6-5 to TRBJ1-2, with D perhaps matching TRBD1 (5 bases). The V end lost 0 bases, the J end lost 4 bases, and 9 bases lay between the germline ends. CDR3 length: 14 residues. Germline V gives CDR1 MNHEY, CDR2 SVGAGI. The CDR3 is CASSYSPDSYGYTF. Written as DNA, the CDR3 is TGTGCCAGCAGTTACTCTCCCGACAGCTATGGCTACACCTTC.

In nucleotides, the CDR3 is TGTGCCAGCAGCTTAGGAGGGAGGACTACAGATACGCAGTATTTT. As protein: CASSLGGRTTDTQYF. The chain recombines TRBV11-2 with TRBJ2-3, with a tentative D call TRBD2 (6 bases). This CDR3 is built from 15 residues. Germline V gene sequence: CDR1 SGHAT, CDR2 FQNNGV. With 1 base removed from V and 3 bases from J, the gap between germline ends came to 11 bases.

This clone was detected once. V gene TRBV25-1 combines with J gene TRBJ2-7; 7 bases line up with TRBD1. V lost 6 bases to trimming and J lost 0 bases; unmatched junction nucleotides: 11. CDR1 and CDR2 from the germline V gene are MGHDK and SYGVNS. The CDR3 has 16 residues. The CDR3 DNA follows: TGTGCCAGCAGCTCCCTAGGACAGGACCACTCCTACGAGCAGTACTTC. Its protein is CASSSLGQDHSYEQYF.

The genes are TRBV12-5 and TRBJ2-7; 9 bases agree with TRBD1. The CDR3 runs to 17 residues. Trimming took 5 bases from V and 2 from J; bases not matched to a gene: 13. Looked up from germline, CDR1 is LGHNT and CDR2 is FRNRAP. The CDR3 loop is CASGPRHGQGSTYEQYF. For the CDR3, the DNA is TGTGCTAGTGGTCCCCGCCATGGACAGGGGTCCACCTACGAGCAGTACTTC.

This rearrangement joins TRBV18 to TRBJ1-1; no reliable D call. The CDR3 has 13 residues. The V gene's germline CDR1 is KGHSH and CDR2 LQKENI. V gave up 2 bases and J gave up 3 bases, with 7 bases separating them. The chain's CDR3 is CASSPAQDTEAFF. For the CDR3, the DNA is TGTGCCAGCTCACCAGCCCAGGACACTGAAGCTTTCTTT.

The rearrangement links TRBV18 to TRBJ2-5, with 7 bases matching TRBD1. The V gene end was trimmed by 1 base and the J gene end by 5 bases; junction bases not matched to a gene: 10. Per the germline V gene, CDR1 is KGHSH and CDR2 is LQKENI. The CDR3 spans 16 residues. CDR3 in amino acids: CASSPQSRGGTETQYF. CDR3 DNA: TGTGCCAGCTCACCACAGTCGAGAGGGGGCACGGAGACCCAGTACTTC.

The gene calls are TRBV19 and TRBJ1-2, with TRBD1 identical over 7 bases. The junction had 5 bases not matched to a gene; V was cut back by 1 base and J by 3 bases. CDR1 LNHDA and CDR2 SQIVND come from the germline V gene (reference sequence). This CDR3 comprises 15 residues. CDR3 DNA: TGTGCCAGTAGTATAGCTGGACAGGTCTACTATGGCTACACCTTC. This gives the protein CASSIAGQVYYGYTF.

The CDR3 spells CASSPFESGRGEQFF. CDR3 coding DNA: TGTGCCAGCTCACCCTTCGAGAGCGGTAGAGGGGAGCAGTTCTTC. The chain recombines TRBV18 with TRBJ2-1; D is possibly TRBD2 (5 bases). The CDR3 spans 15 residues. V was cut by 3 bases and J by 10 bases, with 19 bases left in between. Per the germline V gene, CDR1 is KGHSH and CDR2 is LQKENI. Drawing the rest from reference TRBV18 and TRBJ2-1, the complete variable domain is NAGVMQNPRHLVRRRGQEARLRCSPMKGHSHVYWYRQLPEEGLKFMVYLQKENIIDESGMPKERFSAEFPKEGPSILRIQQVVRGDSAAYFCASSPFESGRGEQFFGPGTRLTVL.

This clone was seen only once. The rearrangement uses TRBV28 and TRBJ1-4; D possibly corresponds to TRBD1 (6 bases). V was clipped by 3 bases and J by 8 bases, with 13 bases between them. This CDR3 has 14 residues. Per the germline V gene, CDR1 is MDHEN and CDR2 is SYDVKM. CDR3 region: CASSLPITGEKLFF. The CDR3 region has the DNA TGTGCCAGCAGTTTGCCGATTACAGGGGAAAAACTGTTTTTT.

V gene TRBV2 combines with J gene TRBJ2-3; D gene ambiguous. This CDR3 contains 13 residues. V was clipped by 4 bases and J by 1 base, with 6 bases between them. CDR1 and CDR2 from the germline V gene are SNHLY and FYNNEI. The CDR3, as DNA: TGTGCCAGCAGTGTGGGCGGCACAGATACGCAGTATTTT. Translation gives CASSVGGTDTQYF.

This clone is a singleton in its sample. This specimen includes other DNA sequences encoding the same CDR3. V is TRBV6-5 and J is TRBJ1-1, with unresolved D. The CDR3 contains 13 residues. CDR1 MNHEY and CDR2 SVGAGI come from the germline V gene. Trimming took off 5 bases at V and 0 bases at J, with 7 bases between the two ends. This chain's CDR3 is CASSPNLNTEAFF. The CDR3 DNA follows: TGTGCCAGCAGTCCAAATCTGAACACTGAAGCTTTCTTT.